This TCR beta chain is from a study of T cell repertoires in cytomegalovirus infection. Across the whole study: Well-studied HLA-B-restricted epitopes and recently identified HLA-C-restricted epitopes of CMV were both used in the study. Indicated by public TCR beta signatures were CMV infection and matching HLA type.

On this clonotype itself: Its target is unknown.

Findings and caveats of the study: Adding up the frequency of public TCR beta families identified people who carried CMV plus the relevant HLA. CMV-specific TCR beta clonotypes restricted by HLA-C were the ones dominating the ex vivo response.

A single record per CDR3 protein comes from TCRdb applying MiXCR to the reads. Of roughly 500,000 distinct CDR3 sequences listed, 30% to 35% are singletons. The sequence came from a human donor in good health (CMV status not recorded). Some clones in this sample may be carry-over from other donors' samples. The sample here was cultured PBMCs, taken from culture after CMV antigen stimulation.

This CDR3 is CASSLRTSGRSQNEQFF. DNA of the CDR3: TGTGCCAGCAGCTTAAGGACTAGCGGGAGGAGTCAAAATGAGCAGTTCTTC. The V call is TRBV11-2, the J call TRBJ2-1; TRBD2 aligns across 14 bases. Germline V CDR1 and CDR2: SGHAT, FQNNGV. V lost 2 bases and J lost 7; bases outside the gene matches: 7. This CDR3 region has 17 residues.